This T cell receptor (beta chain) is from a study of regulatory T cells in long-lasting Graves disease. V lost 2 bases to trimming and J lost 8 bases, with 16 bases between them. The CDR3 length is 15 residues. Per the germline V gene, CDR1 is SGHAT and CDR2 is FQNNGV. The time point: newly diagnosed GD, antithyroid drugs for less than 3 months. RNA from PBMCs was the source of the TCR library. Libraries of TCR beta came from iRepertoire HTBI primers plus Arm-PCR of CDR3 regions. MiXCR, run by TCRdb on the multiplex PCR reads, gives a single entry per CDR3 protein. The sample consists of 350,000 to 500,000 distinct CDR3 sequences, 16% of them appearing once. Points on this clonotype: Here the CDR3 omits its conserved ending phenylalanine or tryptophan, so a read error is the likely source.

The sample was also reused in another study, on T cells in Graves' hyperthyroidism and ophthalmopathy.

The chain carries TRBV11-2 and TRBJ2-4, with D possibly being TRBD1 (6 bases). The source material was peripheral blood mononuclear cells (PBMCs), sampled at new diagnosis, from a patient treated with antithyroid drugs. The TCR was taken from a woman in her 30s with Graves disease. CDR3 sequence reads: CASSLTQGSWDIQYL. Written as DNA, the CDR3 is TGTGCCAGCAGCTTAACCCAGGGGTCCTGGGACATTCAGTACCTC.